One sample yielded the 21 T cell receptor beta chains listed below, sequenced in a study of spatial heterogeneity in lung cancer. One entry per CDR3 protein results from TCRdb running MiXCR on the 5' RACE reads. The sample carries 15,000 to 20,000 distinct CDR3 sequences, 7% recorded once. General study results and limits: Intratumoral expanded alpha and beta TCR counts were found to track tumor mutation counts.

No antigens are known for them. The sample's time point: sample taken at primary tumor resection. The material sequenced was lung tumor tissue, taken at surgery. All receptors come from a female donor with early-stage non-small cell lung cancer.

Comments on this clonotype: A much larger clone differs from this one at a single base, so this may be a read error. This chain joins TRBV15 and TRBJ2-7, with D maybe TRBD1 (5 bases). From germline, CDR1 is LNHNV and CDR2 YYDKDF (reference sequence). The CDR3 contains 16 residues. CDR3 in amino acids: CATSGDCGGVGDEQYF. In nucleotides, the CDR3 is TGTGCCACCAGCGGAGATTGCGGCGGAGTAGGGGACGAGCAGTACTTC.

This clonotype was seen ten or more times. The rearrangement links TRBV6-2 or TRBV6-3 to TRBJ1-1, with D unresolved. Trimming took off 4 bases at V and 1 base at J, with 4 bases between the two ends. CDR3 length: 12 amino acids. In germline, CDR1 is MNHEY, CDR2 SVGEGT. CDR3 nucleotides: TGTGCCAGCAGTTGTAGGAACACTGAAGCTTTCTTT. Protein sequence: CASSCRNTEAFF.

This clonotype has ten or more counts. The CDR3 coding sequence is TGCAGTGCTAGAGTAAAGGCTTGGGGGAACACTGAAGCTTTCTTT. Protein sequence: CSARVKAWGNTEAFF. The chain joins TRBV20-1 to TRBJ1-1; no definite D call. Germline loops: CDR1 DFQATT, CDR2 SNEGSKA (reference sequence). Trimming removed 1 base at V and 1 base at J, with 13 bases between. CDR3 length equals 15 residues.

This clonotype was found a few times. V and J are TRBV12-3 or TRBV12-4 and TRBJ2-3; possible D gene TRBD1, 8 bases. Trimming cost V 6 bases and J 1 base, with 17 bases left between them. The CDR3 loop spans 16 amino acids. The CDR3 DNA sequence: TGTGCCAGCAGCGTCGGACAGGGAGGGGGCACAGATACGCAGTATTTT. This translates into CASSVGQGGGTDTQYF.

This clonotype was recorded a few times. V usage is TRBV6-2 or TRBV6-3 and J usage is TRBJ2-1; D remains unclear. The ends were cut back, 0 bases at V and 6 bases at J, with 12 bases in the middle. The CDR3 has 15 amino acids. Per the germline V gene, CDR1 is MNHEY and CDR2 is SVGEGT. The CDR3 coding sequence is TGTGCCAGCAGTTACTCGAGCAGGCCAGGCAATGAGCAGTTCTTC. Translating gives CASSYSSRPGNEQFF.

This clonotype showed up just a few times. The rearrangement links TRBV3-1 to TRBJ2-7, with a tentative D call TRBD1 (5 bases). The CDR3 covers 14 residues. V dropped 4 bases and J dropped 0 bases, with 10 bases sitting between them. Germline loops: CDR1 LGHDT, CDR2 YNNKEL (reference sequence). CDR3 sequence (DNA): TGTGCCAGCAGCCTTCAGGGCCTCTCCTACGAGCAGTACTTC. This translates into CASSLQGLSYEQYF.

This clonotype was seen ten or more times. For the CDR3, the DNA is TGCAGTGCTAGCCCCAGGTCCTACGAGCAGTACTTC. Translated: CSASPRSYEQYF. The chain combines TRBV20-1 with TRBJ2-7; D uncertain. Trimming stripped 3 bases from V and 1 base from J, with 7 bases between. The CDR3 is 12 residues long. CDR1 DFQATT and CDR2 SNEGSKA come from the germline V gene (reference sequence).

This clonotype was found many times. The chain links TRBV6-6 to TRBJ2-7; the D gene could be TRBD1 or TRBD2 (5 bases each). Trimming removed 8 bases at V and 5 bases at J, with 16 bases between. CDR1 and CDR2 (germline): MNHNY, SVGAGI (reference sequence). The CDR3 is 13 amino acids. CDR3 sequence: CASLRDGTDEQYF. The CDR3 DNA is TGTGCCAGCCTCAGGGACGGTACTGACGAGCAGTACTTC.

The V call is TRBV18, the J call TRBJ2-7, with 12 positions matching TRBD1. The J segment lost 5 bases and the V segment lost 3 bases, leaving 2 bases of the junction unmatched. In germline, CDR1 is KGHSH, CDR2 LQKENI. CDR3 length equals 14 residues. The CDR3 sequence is CASSPGQGAHEQYF. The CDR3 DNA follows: TGTGCCAGCTCACCGGGACAGGGGGCCCACGAGCAGTACTTC.

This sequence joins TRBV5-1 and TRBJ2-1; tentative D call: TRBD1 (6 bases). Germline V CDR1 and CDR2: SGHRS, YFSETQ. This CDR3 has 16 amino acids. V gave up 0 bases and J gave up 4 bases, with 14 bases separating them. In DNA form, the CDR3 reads TGCGCCAGCAGCTTGGAAGGGCAGGGGTCTTACAATGAGCAGTTCTTC. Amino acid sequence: CASSLEGQGSYNEQFF.

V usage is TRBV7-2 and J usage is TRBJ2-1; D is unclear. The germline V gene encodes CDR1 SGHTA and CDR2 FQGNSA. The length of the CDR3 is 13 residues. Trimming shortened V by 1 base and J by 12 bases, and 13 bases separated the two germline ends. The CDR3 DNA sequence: TGTGCCAGCAGCTTAGAGCCCTCCTATGGGCAGTTCTTC. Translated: CASSLEPSYGQFF.

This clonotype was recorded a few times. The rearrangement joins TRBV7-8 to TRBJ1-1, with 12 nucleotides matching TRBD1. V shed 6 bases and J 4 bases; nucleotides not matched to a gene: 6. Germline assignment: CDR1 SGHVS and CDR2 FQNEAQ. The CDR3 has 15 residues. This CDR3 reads CASRGDRGRRTEAFF. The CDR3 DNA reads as TGTGCCAGCAGGGGGGACAGGGGGCGACGCACTGAAGCTTTCTTT.

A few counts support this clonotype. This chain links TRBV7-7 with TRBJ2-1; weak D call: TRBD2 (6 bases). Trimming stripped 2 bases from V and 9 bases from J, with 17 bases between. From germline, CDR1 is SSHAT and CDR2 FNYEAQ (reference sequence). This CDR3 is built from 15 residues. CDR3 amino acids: CASSLQLAQAGEQFF. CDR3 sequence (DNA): TGTGCCAGCAGCTTACAACTAGCCCAAGCGGGTGAGCAGTTCTTC. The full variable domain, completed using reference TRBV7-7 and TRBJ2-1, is GAGVSQSPRYKVTKRGQDVTLRCDPISSHATLYWYQQALGQGPEFLTYFNYEAQPDKSGLPSDRFSAERPEGSISTLTIQRTEQRDSAMYRCASSLQLAQAGEQFFGPGTRLTVL.

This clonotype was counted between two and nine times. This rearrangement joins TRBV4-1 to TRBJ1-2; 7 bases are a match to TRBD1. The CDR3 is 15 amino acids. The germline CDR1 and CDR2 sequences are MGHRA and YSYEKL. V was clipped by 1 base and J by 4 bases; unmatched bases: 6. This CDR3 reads CASSQGPQGPYGYTF. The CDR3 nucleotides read TGCGCCAGCAGCCAAGGGCCACAGGGGCCCTATGGCTACACCTTC.

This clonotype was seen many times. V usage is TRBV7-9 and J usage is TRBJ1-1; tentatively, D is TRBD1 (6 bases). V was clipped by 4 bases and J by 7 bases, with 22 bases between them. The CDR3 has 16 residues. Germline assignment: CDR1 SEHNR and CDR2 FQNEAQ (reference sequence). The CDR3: CASSSRGTLQPNEAFF. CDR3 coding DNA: TGTGCCAGCAGCTCTAGGGGGACACTGCAACCCAATGAAGCTTTCTTT. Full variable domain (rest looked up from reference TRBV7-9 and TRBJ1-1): DTGVSQNPRHKITKRGQNVTFRCDPISEHNRLYWYRQTLGQGPEFLTYFQNEAQLEKSRLLSDRFSAERPKGSFSTLEIQRTEQGDSAMYLCASSSRGTLQPNEAFFGQGTRLTVV.

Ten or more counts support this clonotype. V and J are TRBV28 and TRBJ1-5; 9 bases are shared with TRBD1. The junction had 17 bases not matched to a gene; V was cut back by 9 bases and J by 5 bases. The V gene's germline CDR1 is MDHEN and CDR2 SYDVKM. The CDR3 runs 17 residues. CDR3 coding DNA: TGTGCCAGTATTTCGGGACAGGGCCCAGTGACGTATCAGCCCCAGCATTTT. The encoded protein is CASISGQGPVTYQPQHF.

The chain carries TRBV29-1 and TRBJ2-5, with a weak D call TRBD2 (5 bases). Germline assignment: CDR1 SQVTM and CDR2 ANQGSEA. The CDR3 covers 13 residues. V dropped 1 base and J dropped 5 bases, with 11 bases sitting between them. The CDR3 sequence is CSVEASPGETQYF. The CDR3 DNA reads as TGCAGCGTTGAAGCATCCCCGGGGGAGACCCAGTACTTC.

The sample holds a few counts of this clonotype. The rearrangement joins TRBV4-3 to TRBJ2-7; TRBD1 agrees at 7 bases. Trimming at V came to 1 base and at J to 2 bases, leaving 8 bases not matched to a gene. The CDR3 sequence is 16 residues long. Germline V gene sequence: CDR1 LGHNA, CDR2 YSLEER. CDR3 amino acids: CASSQAGQENPYEQYF. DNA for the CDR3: TGCGCCAGCAGCCAAGCCGGACAGGAGAATCCCTACGAGCAGTACTTC.

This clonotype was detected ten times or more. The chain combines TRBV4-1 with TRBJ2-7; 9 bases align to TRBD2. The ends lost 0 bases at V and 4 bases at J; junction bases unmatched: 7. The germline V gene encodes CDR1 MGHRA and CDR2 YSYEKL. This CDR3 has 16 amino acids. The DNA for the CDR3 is TGCGCCAGCAGCCAAGAGACTAGCGGAGATTCTTACGAGCAGTACTTC. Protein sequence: CASSQETSGDSYEQYF.

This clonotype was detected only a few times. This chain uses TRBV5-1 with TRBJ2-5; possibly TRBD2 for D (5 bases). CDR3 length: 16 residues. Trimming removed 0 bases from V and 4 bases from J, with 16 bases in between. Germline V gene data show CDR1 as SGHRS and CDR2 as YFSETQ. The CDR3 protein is CASSLEFPSGRETQYF. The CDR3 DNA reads TGCGCCAGCAGCTTGGAATTCCCGAGCGGTCGAGAGACCCAGTACTTC.

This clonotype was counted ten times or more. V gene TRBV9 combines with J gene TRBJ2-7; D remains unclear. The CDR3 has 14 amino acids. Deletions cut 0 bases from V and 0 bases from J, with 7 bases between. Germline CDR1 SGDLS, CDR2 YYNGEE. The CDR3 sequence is CASSVGGDSYEQYF. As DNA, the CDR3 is TGTGCCAGCAGCGTAGGTGGGGACTCCTACGAGCAGTACTTC.